This T cell receptor beta chain derives from a study of patients and donors after allogeneic stem cell transplantation. Trimming pared 2 bases from V and 4 bases from J, leaving 12 bases between. The CDR3 covers 15 residues. CDR1 MNHEY and CDR2 SVGAGI come from the germline V gene. TCRdb re-derived calls from the RT-PCR reads in MiXCR, one entry per CDR3 protein. The table lists fewer than 500,000 distinct CDR3 sequences, 15% to 20% of them singletons. The chain recombines TRBV6-5 with TRBJ1-3, with D perhaps TRBD1 (5 bases). The sequencing input was blood, either unsorted or a sorted T cell fraction (not recorded which). This TCR came from a human donor who was either an allogeneic HSCT recipient or a stem cell or donor lymphocyte infusion donor (not recorded which). It is not recorded whose cells these are; they may come from a transplant donor. CDR3 amino acids: CASSYVEGSGNTIYF. DNA of the CDR3: TGTGCCAGCAGTTACGTGGAGGGGTCCGGAAACACCATATATTTT.